The 21 T cell receptor beta chains below all came from one sample that was sequenced in a study of cytomegalovirus exposure and HLA in healthy donors. Use of 60 Vbeta and 13 Jbeta primers characterized the PCR. The method was immunoSEQ multiplex PCR; TCRdb's version includes in-frame clones alone and lacks a portion of them. The data hold about 140,000 clones, with approximately 84% observed a single time. Sequencing was carried out using PBMCs. These receptors originate from a woman aged 60 to 75 in good health and CMV-seropositive.

This clone was found a few times. This sequence joins TRBV4-2 and TRBJ2-5, with D possibly TRBD2 on 6 matching bases. Trimming took 6 bases from V and 4 from J, leaving 18 bases between them. In germline, CDR1 is LGHNA, CDR2 YNFKEQ. CDR3 size: 15 residues. DNA of the CDR3: TGTGCCAGCAGGCCTAGTACGGCGGGACTAGAGACCCAGTACTTC. Translated, it gives CASRPSTAGLETQYF.

J is TRBJ1-4 and V is TRBV7-9; TRBD1 matches at 7 bases. V dropped 11 bases and J dropped 4; count of bases not matched to a gene: 4. The CDR3 is 12 residues long. Germline V gene lookup returns CDR1 SEHNR and CDR2 FQNEAQ (reference sequence). In DNA form, the CDR3 reads TGTGCCTGGGACAGAGATAATGAAAAACTGTTTTTT. Translation gives CAWDRDNEKLFF.

V and J are TRBV7-2 and TRBJ1-4; no clear D gene. The CDR3 totals 15 residues. The germline V gene has CDR1 SGHTA and CDR2 FQGNSA. V dropped 5 bases and J dropped 7 bases, with 17 bases sitting between them. In DNA form, the CDR3 reads TGTGCCAGCAGCCCCGAGAACGGGGTTGGTGAAAAACTGTTTTTT. Its translation: CASSPENGVGEKLFF.

The genes are TRBV4-3 and TRBJ1-3; D remains ambiguous. Trimming cost V 0 bases and J 4 bases, with 7 bases left between them. CDR3 size: 14 residues. Germline V gives CDR1 LGHNA, CDR2 YSLEER. The CDR3 nucleotides read TGCGCCAGCAGCCAAGATTGGAGGGGAAACACCATATATTTT. Translation: CASSQDWRGNTIYF.

The chain carries TRBV4-1 and TRBJ2-7; D possibly corresponds to TRBD1 (5 bases). Germline CDR1 and CDR2: MGHRA and YSYEKL. The CDR3 consists of 14 residues. V was trimmed by 1 base and J by 1 base, leaving 8 bases between them. CDR3 protein: CASSQGAGSYEQYF. In nucleotides, the CDR3 is TGCGCCAGCAGCCAAGGGGCAGGGTCCTACGAGCAGTACTTC.

J is TRBJ2-1 and V is TRBV7-3, with 8 bases fitting TRBD2. Trimming took 4 bases from V and 6 from J; bases not matched to a gene: 11. Germline loops: CDR1 SGHTA, CDR2 FQGTGA. The CDR3 length is 16 residues. As DNA, the CDR3 is TGTGCCAGCAGCTCCACCCGGCTAGCGGGCGGCAATGAGCAGTTCTTC. It translates to CASSSTRLAGGNEQFF.

This sequence joins TRBV5-1 and TRBJ2-2, with D hard to call. The V end lost 1 base, the J end lost 6 bases, and 10 bases lay between the germline ends. The CDR3 extends over 14 amino acids. CDR1 is SGHRS, CDR2 YFSETQ, per germline. As DNA, the CDR3 is TGCGCCAGCAGCTTGCAGTCTGCCCCCGGGGAGCTGTTTTTT. It codes for CASSLQSAPGELFF. The entire variable domain, with the rest obtained from reference TRBV5-1 and TRBJ2-2, is as follows: KAGVTQTPRYLIKTRGQQVTLSCSPISGHRSVSWYQQTPGQGLQFLFEYFSETQRNKGNFPGRFSGRQFSNSRSEMNVSTLELGDSALYLCASSLQSAPGELFFGEGSRLTVL.

DNA for the CDR3: TGTGCCAGCAGTTACTCCTTTGAGAAAGCCTACGAGCAGTACTTC. This codes for CASSYSFEKAYEQYF. This chain joins TRBV6-5 and TRBJ2-5; D unclear. The J call may be in error: the DNA end matches TRBJ2-7 better. The V gene's germline CDR1 is MNHEY and CDR2 SVGAGI. CDR3 length: 15 amino acids.

This clone was detected a few times. This rearrangement joins TRBV6-1 to TRBJ2-7; 10 bases line up with TRBD2. The CDR3 runs to 16 residues. V shed 1 base, J shed 2 bases, and the junction held 5 bases outside the gene matches. Per germline, CDR1 MNHNS and CDR2 SASEGT. The CDR3 sequence: CASSEDRTSGTYEQYF. The DNA for the CDR3 is TGTGCCAGCAGTGAAGATAGGACTAGCGGTACCTACGAGCAGTACTTC.

For the CDR3, the DNA is TGCAGCGCCGAAGGGACTAGCGGATACAATGAGCAGTTCTTC. It translates to CSAEGTSGYNEQFF. The chain carries TRBV29-1 and TRBJ2-1, with 11 bases lining up with TRBD2. Germline V CDR1 and CDR2: SQVTM, ANQGSEA. V trimming: 7 bases; J trimming: 4 bases; junction bases outside the gene matches: 6. CDR3 length: 14 residues.

The genes are TRBV30 and TRBJ1-4; a possible D gene is TRBD1 (5 bases). V lost 1 base and J 7 bases, leaving 22 bases between the germline ends. This CDR3 has 17 residues. In germline, CDR1 is GTSNPN, CDR2 SVGIG (reference sequence). The CDR3 is CAWSAPGLRVWREKLFF. In DNA, the CDR3 is TGTGCCTGGAGTGCGCCGGGACTCCGCGTTTGGCGTGAAAAACTGTTTTTT.

The chain links TRBV4-1 to TRBJ2-7; D is perhaps TRBD1 (5 bases). The CDR3 covers 13 residues. Trimming cost V 8 bases and J 0 bases, with 11 bases left between them. Per germline, CDR1 MGHRA and CDR2 YSYEKL. This chain's CDR3 is CASSIRASYEQYF. CDR3 DNA sequence: TGCGCCAGCTCGATCAGGGCCTCCTACGAGCAGTACTTC.

As concerns this clone: Compared with germline, one end of the junction differs, possibly owing to a read error. The chain uses TRBV27 and TRBJ2-7; D not certain. This CDR3 has 12 amino acids. From germline, CDR1 is MNHEY and CDR2 SMNVEV (reference sequence). The CDR3 DNA reads TGTGCCAGCAGTTCAGCCAGGCCACACCTATTCTTC. It yields the protein CASSSARPHLFF.

The chain recombines TRBV6-1 with TRBJ2-1, with D maybe TRBD1 (6 bases). The germline V gene encodes CDR1 MNHNS and CDR2 SASEGT. V dropped 7 bases and J dropped 6 bases, with 19 bases sitting between them. The CDR3 has 15 residues. The CDR3 DNA reads as TGTGCCAGCAAGGAGAACAGGGACCTCTTCAATGAGCAGTTCTTC. Encoded protein: CASKENRDLFNEQFF.

This clone was seen a few times. The V and J genes are TRBV28 and TRBJ1-4; TRBD1 aligns across 7 bases. Per the germline V gene, CDR1 is MDHEN and CDR2 is SYDVKM. Losses at the gene ends were 5 bases for V and 6 bases for J; bases not matched to a gene: 12. This CDR3 has 16 residues. CDR3 bases: TGTGCCAGCAGTCTCATCATCAGACAGGGATATGAAAAACTGTTTTTT. Amino acids: CASSLIIRQGYEKLFF.

The chain joins TRBV5-4 to TRBJ2-5, with 7 bases aligning to TRBD2. The end of the DNA fits TRBJ2-7 better, so the J call may be wrong. The CDR3 is 15 amino acids. CDR1 and CDR2 from the germline V gene are SGHNT and YYREEE (reference sequence). The CDR3 loop reads CASSLGGSLSYEQYF. The CDR3 DNA reads as TGTGCCAGCAGCTTGGGCGGGAGCCTCTCCTACGAGCAGTACTTC.

The chain's CDR3 is CASSLAGGGIREQFF. Here the CDR3 DNA reads TGTGCCAGCAGCTTGGCGGGGGGAGGGATCAGGGAGCAGTTCTTC. This chain uses TRBV5-4 with TRBJ2-1, with 7 bases aligning to TRBD2. V was clipped by 0 bases and J by 10 bases; unmatched bases: 10. The CDR3 contains 15 residues. Germline V gene lookup returns CDR1 SGHNT and CDR2 YYREEE (reference sequence).

The chain uses TRBV5-1 and TRBJ2-7; 9 bases line up with TRBD1. The CDR3 sequence is 14 residues long. The germline V gene encodes CDR1 SGHRS and CDR2 YFSETQ. With V trimmed by 4 bases and J by 5 bases, 7 bases remained unmatched. CDR3 sequence: CASSPWTGVDEQYF. CDR3 DNA: TGCGCCAGCAGCCCATGGACAGGGGTCGACGAGCAGTACTTC.

CDR3 amino acids: CASSEGLPGQGAEKLFF. CDR3 coding DNA: TGTGCCAGCAGTGAAGGTCTCCCGGGGCAGGGGGCAGAAAAACTGTTTTTT. The chain uses TRBV2 and TRBJ1-4; 8 bases match TRBD1. Looked up from germline, CDR1 is SNHLY and CDR2 is FYNNEI. The CDR3 length is 17 residues. Trimming removed 1 base from V and 8 bases from J; junction bases left unmatched: 12.

The genes are TRBV7-9 and TRBJ2-2, with 7 bases matching TRBD1. With 5 bases clipped from V and 8 bases from J, the junction kept 11 bases outside the gene matches. The germline V gene has CDR1 SEHNR and CDR2 FQNEAQ (reference sequence). This CDR3 has 15 amino acids. The CDR3 DNA reads as TGTGCCAGCAGCCCAACGGGACAGATCTTGGGGGAGCTGTTTTTT. Protein product: CASSPTGQILGELFF.

The chain combines TRBV5-6 with TRBJ2-7, with 9 positions matching TRBD1. The CDR3 is 15 amino acids. J lost 7 bases, V lost 1 base, and 9 bases had no gene match. Germline-derived CDR1 and CDR2 are SGHDT and YYEEEE. The CDR3 DNA is TGTGCCAGCAGCTTGTACCGGGACAGGGTAGGAGAGCAGTACTTC. It codes for CASSLYRDRVGEQYF.